This T cell receptor (beta chain) was recorded in a study of T-cell reconstitution after alpha-beta-depleted transplantation in children. Findings and limits, study-wide: Several hundred expanded graft clones reportedly gave rise to the alpha-beta T cells present about two months after transplant.

This clonotype was counted many times. The antigen is undetermined. This CDR3 has 17 amino acids. V gave up 5 bases and J gave up 4 bases; unmatched junction bases: 15. The library targeted TCRbeta and was prepared with unique molecular identifiers. TCRdb re-called the PCR reads through MiXCR, storing one row per CDR3 protein. The sample lists over 150,000 distinct CDR3 sequences; around 10% were seen once. The rearrangement uses TRBV12-3 or TRBV12-4 and TRBJ2-3, with 7 bases identical to TRBD2. This receptor was identified in a boy aged 2 to 10 with acute myeloid leukemia, due to receive a stem cell transplant. The material was PBMCs, obtained before TCRalphabeta/CD19-depleted stem cell transplant. CDR3 nucleotides: TGTGCCAGCAGTCCCCGGACTGGCGGGAGTTACTCAGATACGCAGTATTTT. It is translated as CASSPRTGGSYSDTQYF.